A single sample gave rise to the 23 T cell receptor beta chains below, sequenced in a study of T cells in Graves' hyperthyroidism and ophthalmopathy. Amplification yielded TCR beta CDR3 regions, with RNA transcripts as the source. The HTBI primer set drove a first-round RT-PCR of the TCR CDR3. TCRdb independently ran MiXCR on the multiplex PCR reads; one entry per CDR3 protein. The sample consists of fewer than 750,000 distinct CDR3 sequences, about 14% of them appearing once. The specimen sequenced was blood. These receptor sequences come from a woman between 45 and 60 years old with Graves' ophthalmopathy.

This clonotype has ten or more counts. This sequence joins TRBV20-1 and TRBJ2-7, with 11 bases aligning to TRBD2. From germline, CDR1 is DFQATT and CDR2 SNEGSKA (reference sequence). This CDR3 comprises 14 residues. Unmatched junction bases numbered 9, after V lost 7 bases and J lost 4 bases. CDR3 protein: CSVGGASGRYEQYF. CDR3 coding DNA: TGCAGTGTAGGGGGGGCTAGCGGGAGGTACGAGCAGTACTTC.

The CDR3 coding sequence is TGTGCCAGTAGTAAACCTCACAGGGGGCTGGATACTGAAGCTTTCTTT. Protein sequence: CASSKPHRGLDTEAFF. The chain employs TRBV19 and TRBJ1-1; 9 positions match TRBD1. This CDR3 comprises 16 residues. Germline V gene data show CDR1 as LNHDA and CDR2 as SQIVND (reference sequence). Trimming cost V 4 bases and J 5 bases; bases outside gene matches: 11.

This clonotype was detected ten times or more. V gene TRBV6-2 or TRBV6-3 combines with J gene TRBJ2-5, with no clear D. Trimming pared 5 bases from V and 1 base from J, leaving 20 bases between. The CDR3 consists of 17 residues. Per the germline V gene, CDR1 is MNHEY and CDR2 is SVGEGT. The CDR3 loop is CASSLSLRSGGQETQYF. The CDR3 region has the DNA TGTGCCAGCAGTCTGAGCCTCCGGTCGGGCGGCCAAGAGACCCAGTACTTC.

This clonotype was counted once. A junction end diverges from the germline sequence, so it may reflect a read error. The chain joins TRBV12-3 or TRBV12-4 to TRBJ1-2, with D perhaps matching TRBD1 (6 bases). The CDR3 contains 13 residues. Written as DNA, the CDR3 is TGTGCCAGCAGTCTGGGGGGCGACTATGGCTGCACCTTC. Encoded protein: CASSLGGDYGCTF.

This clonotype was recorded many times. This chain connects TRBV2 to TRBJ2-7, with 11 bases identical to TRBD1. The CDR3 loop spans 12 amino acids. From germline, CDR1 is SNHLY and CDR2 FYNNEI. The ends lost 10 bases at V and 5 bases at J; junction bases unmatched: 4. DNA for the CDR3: TGTGCCAAGGACAGGGGGCGCCACGAGCAGTACTTC. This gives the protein CAKDRGRHEQYF.

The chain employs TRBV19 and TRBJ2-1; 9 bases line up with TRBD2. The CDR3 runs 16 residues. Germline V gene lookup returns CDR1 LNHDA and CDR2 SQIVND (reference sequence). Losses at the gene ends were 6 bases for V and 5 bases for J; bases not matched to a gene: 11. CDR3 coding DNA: TGTGCCAGTAGGAACTATCTGACTAGCGGAAACAATGAGCAGTTCTTC. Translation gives CASRNYLTSGNNEQFF. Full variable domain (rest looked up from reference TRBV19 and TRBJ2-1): DGGITQSPKYLFRKEGQNVTLSCEQNLNHDAMYWYRQDPGQGLRLIYYSQIVNDFQKGDIAEGYSVSREKKESFPLTVTSAQKNPTAFYLCASRNYLTSGNNEQFFGPGTRLTVL.

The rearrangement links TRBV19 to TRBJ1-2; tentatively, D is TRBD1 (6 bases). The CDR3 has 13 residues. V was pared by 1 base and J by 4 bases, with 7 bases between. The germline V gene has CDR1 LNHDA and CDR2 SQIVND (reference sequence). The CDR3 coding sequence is TGTGCCAGTAGTATAGGAGGGGGCTATGGCTACACCTTC. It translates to CASSIGGGYGYTF.

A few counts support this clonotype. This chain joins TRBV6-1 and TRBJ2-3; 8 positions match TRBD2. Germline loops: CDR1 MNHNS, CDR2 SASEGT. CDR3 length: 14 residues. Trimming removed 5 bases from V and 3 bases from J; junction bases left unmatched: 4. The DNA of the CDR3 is TGTGCCAGCAGTCCGGGACTAGAGACAGATACGCAGTATTTT. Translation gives CASSPGLETDTQYF.

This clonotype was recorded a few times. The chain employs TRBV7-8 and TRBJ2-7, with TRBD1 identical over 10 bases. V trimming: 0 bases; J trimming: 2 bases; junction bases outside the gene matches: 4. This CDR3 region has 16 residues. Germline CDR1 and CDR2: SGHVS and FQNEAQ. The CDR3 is CASSLATGGYTYEQYF. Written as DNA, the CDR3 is TGTGCCAGCAGCTTAGCGACAGGGGGCTATACCTACGAGCAGTACTTC. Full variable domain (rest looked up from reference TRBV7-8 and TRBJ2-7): GAGVSQSPRYKVAKRGQDVALRCDPISGHVSLFWYQQALGQGPEFLTYFQNEAQLDKSGLPSDRFFAERPEGSVSTLKIQRTQQEDSAVYLCASSLATGGYTYEQYFGPGTRLTVT.

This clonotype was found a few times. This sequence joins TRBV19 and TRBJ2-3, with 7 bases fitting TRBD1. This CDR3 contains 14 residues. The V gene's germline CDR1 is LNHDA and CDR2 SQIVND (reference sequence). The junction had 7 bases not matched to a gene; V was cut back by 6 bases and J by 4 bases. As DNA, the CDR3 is TGTGCCAGTAGGTTCTTAGGACAGGCAGATACGCAGTATTTT. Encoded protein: CASRFLGQADTQYF.

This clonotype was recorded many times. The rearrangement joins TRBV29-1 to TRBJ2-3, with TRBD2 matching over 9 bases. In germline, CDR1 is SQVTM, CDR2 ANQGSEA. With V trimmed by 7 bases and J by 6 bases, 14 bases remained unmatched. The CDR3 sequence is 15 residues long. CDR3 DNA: TGCAGCGCCGAACGATTAGCGGGAGAACGTGATACGCAGTATTTT. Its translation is CSAERLAGERDTQYF.

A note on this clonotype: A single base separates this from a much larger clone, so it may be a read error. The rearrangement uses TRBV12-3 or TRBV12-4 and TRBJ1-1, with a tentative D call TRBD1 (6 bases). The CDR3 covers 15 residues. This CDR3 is CGSSLWGDMNTEAFF. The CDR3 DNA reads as TGTGGCAGCAGTTTATGGGGGGACATGAACACTGAAGCTTTCTTT.

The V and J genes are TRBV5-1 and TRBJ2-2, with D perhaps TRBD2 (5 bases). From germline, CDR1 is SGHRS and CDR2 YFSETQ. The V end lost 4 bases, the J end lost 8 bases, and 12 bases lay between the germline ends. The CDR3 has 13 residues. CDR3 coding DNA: TGCGCCAGCAGCGCCCTAGCAACTGGGGAGCTGTTTTTT. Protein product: CASSALATGELFF.

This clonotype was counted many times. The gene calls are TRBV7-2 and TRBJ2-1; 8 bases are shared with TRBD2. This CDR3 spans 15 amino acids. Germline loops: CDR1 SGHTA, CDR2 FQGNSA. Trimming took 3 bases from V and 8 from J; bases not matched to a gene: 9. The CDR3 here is CASSFFGRASDEQFF. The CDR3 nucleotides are TGTGCCAGCAGCTTTTTCGGGAGGGCCTCGGATGAGCAGTTCTTC.

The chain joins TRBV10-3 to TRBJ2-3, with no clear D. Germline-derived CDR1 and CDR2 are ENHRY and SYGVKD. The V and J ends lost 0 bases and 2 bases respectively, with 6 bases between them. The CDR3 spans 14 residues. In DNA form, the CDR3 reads TGTGCCATCAGTGAGTCGGGTGCCACAGATACGCAGTATTTT. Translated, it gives CAISESGATDTQYF.

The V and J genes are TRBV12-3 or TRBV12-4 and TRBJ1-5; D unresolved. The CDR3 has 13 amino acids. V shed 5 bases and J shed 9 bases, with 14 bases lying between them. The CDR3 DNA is TGTGCCAGCAGTAGGCAGGACCTAGGGCCCCAGCATTTT. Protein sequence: CASSRQDLGPQHF.

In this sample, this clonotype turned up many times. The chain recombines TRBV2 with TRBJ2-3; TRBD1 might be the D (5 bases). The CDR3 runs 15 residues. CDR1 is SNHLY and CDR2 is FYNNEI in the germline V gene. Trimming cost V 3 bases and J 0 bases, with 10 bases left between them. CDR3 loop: CASSDRQTSTDTQYF. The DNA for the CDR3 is TGTGCCAGCAGTGACCGACAGACTAGCACAGATACGCAGTATTTT.

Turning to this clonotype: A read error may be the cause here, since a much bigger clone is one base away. CDR3 residues: CASSFSGRMPFF. The CDR3 coding sequence is TGTGCCAGCAGCTTTTCGGGGCGTATGCCTTTCTTT. The chain is built from TRBV7-2 and TRBJ1-1; a weak D match, TRBD1 (5 bases). Germline V gene data show CDR1 as SGHTA and CDR2 as FQGNSA. V was shortened by 3 bases and J by 12 bases, with 14 bases between the two germline ends. The CDR3 has 12 residues.

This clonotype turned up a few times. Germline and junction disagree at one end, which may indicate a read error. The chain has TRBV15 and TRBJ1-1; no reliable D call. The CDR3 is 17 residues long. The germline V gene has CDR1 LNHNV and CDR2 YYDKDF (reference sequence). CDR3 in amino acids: CATSRDLSNLENTEASF. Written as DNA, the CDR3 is TGTGCCACCAGCAGAGATTTATCTAATCTGGAGAACACTGAAGCTTCCTTT.

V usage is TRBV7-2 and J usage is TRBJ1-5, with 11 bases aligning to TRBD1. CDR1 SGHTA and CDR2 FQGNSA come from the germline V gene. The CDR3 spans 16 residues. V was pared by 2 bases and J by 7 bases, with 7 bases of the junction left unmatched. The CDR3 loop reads CASSLLGDRGRQPQHF. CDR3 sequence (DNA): TGTGCCAGCAGCTTATTAGGGGACAGGGGGAGGCAGCCCCAGCATTTT.

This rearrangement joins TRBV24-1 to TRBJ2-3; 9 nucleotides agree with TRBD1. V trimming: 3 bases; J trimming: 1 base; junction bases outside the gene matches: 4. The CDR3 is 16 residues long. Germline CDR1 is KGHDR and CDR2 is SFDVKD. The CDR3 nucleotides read TGTGCCACCAGTGATCCCCGGGACAGGGGCACAGATACGCAGTATTTT. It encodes CATSDPRDRGTDTQYF.

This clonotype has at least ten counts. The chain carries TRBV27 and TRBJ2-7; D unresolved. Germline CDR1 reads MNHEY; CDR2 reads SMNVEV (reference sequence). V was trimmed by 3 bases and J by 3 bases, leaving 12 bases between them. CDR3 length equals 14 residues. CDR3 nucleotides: TGTGCCAGCAGTTTTAATGGGCCATACTACGAGCAGTACTTC. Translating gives CASSFNGPYYEQYF.

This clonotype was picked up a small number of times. The CDR3 region is CSASLGQGTDTQYF. The CDR3 DNA reads as TGCAGCGCCTCCTTGGGACAGGGAACAGATACGCAGTATTTT. This chain connects TRBV29-1 to TRBJ2-3; 9 bases fit TRBD1. The CDR3 is 14 amino acids. J lost 3 bases, V lost 7 bases, and 8 bases had no gene match. CDR1 and CDR2 (germline): SQVTM, ANQGSEA.